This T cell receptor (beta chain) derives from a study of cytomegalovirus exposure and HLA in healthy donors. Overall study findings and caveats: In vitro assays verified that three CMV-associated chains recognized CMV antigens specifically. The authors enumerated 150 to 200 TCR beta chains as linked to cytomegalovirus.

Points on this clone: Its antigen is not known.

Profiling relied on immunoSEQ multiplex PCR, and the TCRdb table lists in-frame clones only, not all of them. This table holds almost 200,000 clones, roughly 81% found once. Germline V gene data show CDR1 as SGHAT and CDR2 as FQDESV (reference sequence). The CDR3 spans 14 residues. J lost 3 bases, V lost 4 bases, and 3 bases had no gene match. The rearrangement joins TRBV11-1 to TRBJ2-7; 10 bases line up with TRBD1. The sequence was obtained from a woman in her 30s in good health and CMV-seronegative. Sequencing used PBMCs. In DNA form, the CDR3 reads TGTGCCAGCAGCTCCCGGGACAGGGGCTACGAGCAGTACTTC. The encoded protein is CASSSRDRGYEQYF.